This TCR beta chain was found in a study of blood T cell repertoires in COVID-19. Overall study: The study drew acute and convalescent COVID-19 samples from the United States, Italy and Spain. Sources were T cells, B-cell-depleted T cells, or PBMCs; the material itself was cDNA or gDNA.

Germline lookup yields CDR1 MDHEN and CDR2 SYDVKM. This CDR3 has 12 amino acids. Trimming shortened V by 3 bases and J by 11 bases, and 13 bases separated the two germline ends. Source study methods: The authors estimated nucleated cell counts from reference gene primer amplification. The table came from immunoSEQ multiplex PCR; TCRdb's copy has only in-frame clones and leaves some out. The V and J calls and clone size come from that table; D and trimming were worked out from the DNA. The data show about 410,000 clones, with 70% to 90% seen just once and about 1.6% held by the top ten. This clone occurred once. Seattle patients were enrolled during active infection and followed longitudinally.

Material: peripheral blood. The chain joins TRBV28 to TRBJ1-1; possible D gene TRBD1, 6 bases. The TCR sequence derives from a woman aged 40-49 years with COVID-19, enrolled during active disease. The CDR3 protein is CASSLAGVDAFF. DNA for the CDR3: TGTGCCAGCAGTTTGGCAGGGGTGGACGCTTTCTTT.